The clone carrying this T cell receptor (beta chain) was recorded once. Its target is unknown. With 11 bases removed from V and 0 bases from J, the gap between germline ends came to 13 bases. The germline gives CDR1 SNHLY, CDR2 FYNNEI. The CDR3 has 13 residues. This specimen belongs to a study of shared clonotypes between healthy human individuals. Study-wide context: Plates per donor: three CD4 naive, three CD4 memory, two CD8 naive, one CD8 memory.

Study outcomes and limitations: Rarefaction revealed incomplete sorted-subset sequencing despite large depth.

Here immunoSEQ multiplex PCR was the method, and the copy in TCRdb shows in-frame clones only, minus some. The sample has about 180,000 clones, roughly 91% seen once. Sequencing used naive CD4+ T cells sorted from blood. Subset denoted: CD45RA+ positively selected. This receptor was obtained from a woman aged 25 to 39 in good health. The chain has TRBV2 and TRBJ1-1; D gene ambiguous. The DNA of the CDR3 is TGTGCCTCCCACCGGGGATTGAACACTGAAGCTTTCTTT. Translation gives CASHRGLNTEAFF.